One and the same sample provided the 8 T cell receptor beta chains below, sequenced in a study of cytomegalovirus exposure and HLA in healthy donors. Both 60 Vbeta primers and 13 Jbeta primers went into the PCR. TCRdb keeps only in-frame clones here, not all; method: immunoSEQ multiplex PCR. There are 250,000 to 350,000 clones in the sample; 65% to 85% occur only once, and 2% to 2.5% lies in the top ten. The sample consisted of PBMCs. The receptors here all came from a female donor in good health and CMV-seronegative.

The V call is TRBV28, the J call TRBJ1-1, with D possibly being TRBD1 (5 bases). Germline V gives CDR1 MDHEN, CDR2 SYDVKM. CDR3 length: 15 amino acids. V was trimmed by 4 bases and J by 3 bases, leaving 15 bases between them. The CDR3: CASSSLWGVDTEAFF. CDR3 sequence (DNA): TGTGCCAGCAGTTCGCTTTGGGGGGTGGACACTGAAGCTTTCTTT.

The rearrangement links TRBV6-5 to TRBJ2-2; 8 nucleotides line up with TRBD1. CDR1 is MNHEY and CDR2 is SVGAGI in the germline V gene. CDR3 length equals 15 residues. Trimming removed 6 bases from V and 5 bases from J; junction bases left unmatched: 8. The CDR3 spells CASRPDRGLTGELFF. The CDR3, as DNA: TGTGCCAGCAGACCCGACAGGGGATTAACCGGGGAGCTGTTTTTT.

The DNA for the CDR3 is TGTGCCAGCAGCCCTAGGACTAGCGGGAGGGCCCAAGAGACCCAGTACTTC. Amino acids: CASSPRTSGRAQETQYF. The chain links TRBV7-9 to TRBJ2-5; 15 nucleotides line up with TRBD2. This CDR3 has 17 amino acids. CDR1 and CDR2 (germline): SEHNR, FQNEAQ (reference sequence). The trim removed 5 bases at V and 1 base at J, leaving 5 bases unmatched.

This chain connects TRBV6-1 to TRBJ1-5; D perhaps matches TRBD1 (5 bases). Germline V gene lookup returns CDR1 MNHNS and CDR2 SASEGT. The CDR3 loop spans 16 amino acids. Trimming took off 3 bases at V and 0 bases at J, with 12 bases between the two ends. CDR3 sequence reads: CASSEDTNYSNQPQHF. CDR3 in DNA: TGTGCCAGCAGTGAGGACACTAACTATAGCAATCAGCCCCAGCATTTT.

The J gene is TRBJ2-1, the V gene TRBV11-3, with D possibly being TRBD2 (6 bases). Germline assignment: CDR1 SGHNT and CDR2 YENEEA. There are 12 residues in the CDR3. Trimming removed 5 bases at V and 9 bases at J, with 11 bases between. This CDR3 reads CASSVGGGEQFF. CDR3 in DNA: TGTGCCAGCAGCGTGGGGGGTGGTGAGCAGTTCTTC.

The rearrangement uses TRBV5-1 and TRBJ2-7; 10 bases are shared with TRBD2. V gave up 3 bases and J gave up 0 bases; unmatched junction bases: 9. Germline V gene data show CDR1 as SGHRS and CDR2 as YFSETQ. The CDR3 runs 17 residues. The CDR3 reads CASSWSGRAAGSYEQYF. The CDR3 coding sequence is TGCGCCAGCAGCTGGAGCGGGAGGGCCGCGGGCTCCTACGAGCAGTACTTC.

The gene calls are TRBV7-9 and TRBJ2-7; TRBD2 is a possible D gene (6 bases). This CDR3 has 15 residues. Per germline, CDR1 SEHNR and CDR2 FQNEAQ (reference sequence). V was clipped by 5 bases and J by 7 bases, with 21 bases between them. This chain's CDR3 is CASSVREAGMKEQYF. The DNA of the CDR3 is TGTGCCAGCAGCGTCAGGGAGGCCGGGATGAAAGAGCAGTACTTC. Full variable domain (missing parts from reference TRBV7-9 and TRBJ2-7): DTGVSQNPRHKITKRGQNVTFRCDPISEHNRLYWYRQTLGQGPEFLTYFQNEAQLEKSRLLSDRFSAERPKGSFSTLEIQRTEQGDSAMYLCASSVREAGMKEQYFGPGTRLTVT.

V is TRBV19 and J is TRBJ2-3, with D possibly being TRBD2 (6 bases). The CDR3 spans 15 residues. CDR1 LNHDA and CDR2 SQIVND come from the germline V gene (reference sequence). The germline V and J ends were trimmed by 4 bases and 1 base, with 12 bases remaining between them. The CDR3 is CASSTLALGTDTQYF. The CDR3 DNA follows: TGTGCCAGTAGTACACTAGCTTTGGGCACAGATACGCAGTATTTT.